The rows below give T cell receptor beta chains drawn from one sample of a study of molecular identifiers for immune sequencing clone quantification. TCRdb recomputed calls from the PCR reads with MiXCR, one row per CDR3 protein. In the table there are approximately 590,000 distinct CDR3 sequences, about 25% of which are singletons. Input material: naive CD8+ T cells from blood, with Jurkat cell RNA spiked in. Receptor source: a human donor in good health. Some libraries in this study had Jurkat cell RNA spiked in. CDR3s include the opening cysteine and the closing phenylalanine or tryptophan.

CDR3: CASRDLMNTEAFF
V: TRBV6-5

CDR3: CATAYYPSNQPQHF
V: TRBV19

CDR3: CASSLLAGGPRELFF
V: TRBV7-9

CDR3: CASSEATGGGSNQPQHF
V: TRBV6-1

CDR3: CASSYLMAGDTAAFF
V: TRBV6-2/TRBV6-3

CDR3: CASSFLLAVGLETQYF
V: TRBV5-3

CDR3: CATSDHDTPGLKGNEQFF
V: TRBV24-1

CDR3: CASSSDRATDTQYF
V: TRBV6-5

CDR3: CASSLDPGQEKYF
V: TRBV7-9

CDR3: CSARVAGGTIYEQYF
V: TRBV20-1

CDR3: CAWSVHPNTQYF
V: TRBV30

CDR3: CSVVGGYEQYF
V: TRBV29-1

CDR3: CAPSDPGPGDYSNPPQHF
V: TRBV24-1

CDR3: CASSPLITDTQYF
V: TRBV12-3/TRBV12-4

CDR3: CASSLETTGSDTQYF
V: TRBV7-9

CDR3: CASSQGVGGTYEQYF
V: TRBV4-1